In its sample, the clone carrying this T cell receptor (beta chain) was seen many times. The antigen remains unidentified. The data derive from a study of CD8 T cells in ankylosing spondylitis. The CDR3 runs 16 residues. Germline loops: CDR1 LGHDT, CDR2 YNNKEL (reference sequence). The junction had 5 bases not matched to a gene; V was cut back by 1 base and J by 3 bases. Study-wide points: Relatively scarce in peripheral blood, disease-linked clones were CD8+. A TCR beta motif of under ten highly homologous variants seemed to mark ankylosing spondylitis blood. The clones that were linked to disease were reported to be significantly enriched in matched synovial fluid samples from ankylosing spondylitis patients.

TCR beta libraries were made by quantitative 5'-RACE with molecular barcodes. Using its own MiXCR run on the 5' RACE reads, TCRdb lists one record per CDR3 protein. Of more than 60,000 distinct CDR3 sequences listed, approximately 6% are singletons. The gene calls are TRBV3-1 and TRBJ2-1; 8 positions agree with TRBD2. The clonotype was recovered from a male donor with ankylosing spondylitis. Sequenced material: synovial fluid, either unsorted or a sorted T cell fraction (not recorded which). The CDR3 DNA follows: TGTGCCAGCAGCCAAGGTCTGCGGGAGGTCTACAATGAGCAGTTCTTC. Its protein is CASSQGLREVYNEQFF.